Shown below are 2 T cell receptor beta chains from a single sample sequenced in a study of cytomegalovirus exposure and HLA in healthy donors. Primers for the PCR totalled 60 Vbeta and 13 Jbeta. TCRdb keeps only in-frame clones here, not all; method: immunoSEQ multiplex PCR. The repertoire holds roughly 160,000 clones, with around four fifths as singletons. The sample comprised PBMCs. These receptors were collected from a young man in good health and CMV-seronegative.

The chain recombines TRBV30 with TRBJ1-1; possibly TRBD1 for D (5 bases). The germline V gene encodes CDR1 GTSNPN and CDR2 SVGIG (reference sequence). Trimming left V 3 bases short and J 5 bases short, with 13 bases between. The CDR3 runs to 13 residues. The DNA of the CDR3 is TGTGCCTGGAGGGTCAACGGGGGAACTGAAGCTTTCTTT. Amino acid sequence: CAWRVNGGTEAFF.

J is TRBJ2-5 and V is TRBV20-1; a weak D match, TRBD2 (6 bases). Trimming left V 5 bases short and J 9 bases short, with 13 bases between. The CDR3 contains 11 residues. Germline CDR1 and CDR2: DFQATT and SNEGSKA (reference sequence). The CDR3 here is CSAGQTGAQYF. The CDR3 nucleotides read TGCAGTGCTGGTCAAACGGGGGCCCAGTACTTC.